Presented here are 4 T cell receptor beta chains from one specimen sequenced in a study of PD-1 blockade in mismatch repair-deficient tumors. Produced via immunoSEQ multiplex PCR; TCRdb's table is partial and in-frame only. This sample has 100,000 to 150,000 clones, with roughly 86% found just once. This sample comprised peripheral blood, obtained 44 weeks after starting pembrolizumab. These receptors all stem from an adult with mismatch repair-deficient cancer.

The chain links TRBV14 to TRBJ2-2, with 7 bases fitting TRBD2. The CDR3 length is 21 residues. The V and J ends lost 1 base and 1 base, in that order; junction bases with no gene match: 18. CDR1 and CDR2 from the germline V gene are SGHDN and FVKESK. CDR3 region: CASSQARGPAGYGWNTGELFF. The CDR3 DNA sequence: TGTGCCAGCAGCCAAGCGAGGGGCCCAGCGGGGTACGGTTGGAACACCGGGGAGCTGTTTTTT.

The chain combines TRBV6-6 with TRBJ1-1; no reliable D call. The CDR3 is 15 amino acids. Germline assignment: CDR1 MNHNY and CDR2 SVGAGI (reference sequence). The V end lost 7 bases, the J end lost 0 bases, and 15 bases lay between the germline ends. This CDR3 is CASTTALLLNTEAFF. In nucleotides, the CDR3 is TGTGCCAGCACCACCGCCTTATTGTTGAACACTGAAGCTTTCTTT.

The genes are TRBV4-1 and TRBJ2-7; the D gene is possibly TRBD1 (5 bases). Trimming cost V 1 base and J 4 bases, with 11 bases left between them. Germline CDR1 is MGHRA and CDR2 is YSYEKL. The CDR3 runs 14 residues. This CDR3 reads CASSQVGVRYEQYF. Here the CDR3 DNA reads TGCGCCAGCAGCCAAGTAGGGGTAAGGTACGAGCAGTACTTC.

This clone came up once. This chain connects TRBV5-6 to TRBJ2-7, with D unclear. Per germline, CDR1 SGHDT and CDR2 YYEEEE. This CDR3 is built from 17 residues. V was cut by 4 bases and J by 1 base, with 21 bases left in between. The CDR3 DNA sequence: TGTGCCAGCAGCCGATGGAGCGAACCAAAGTGGTCCTACGAGCAGTACTTC. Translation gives CASSRWSEPKWSYEQYF.